This TCR beta chain appears in the sequencing data of a study of vaccination effects on CD4 cells after COVID-19. As for the study in general: Post-vaccine sample collection fell at a median of 72 days after the second dose.

The data were produced by immunoSEQ multiplex PCR, yet TCRdb's version contains in-frame clones alone and is incomplete. The sample lists approximately 30,000 clones, around 67% occurring once. Viral peptide pool expansion of antigen-specific CD4+ T cells preceded sequencing in the ViraFEST assay. CD4+ T cell isolation took place after about nine days of culture. Each participant received a vaccine that was either BNT162b2 or mRNA-1273, given as two doses. General study points: Clones arising from infection and from vaccination showed marked clonal contraction late after vaccination.

With regard to this clone: The antigen remains unidentified.

This specimen consisted of CD4+ T cells from PBMCs cultured with HCoV-NL63 spike peptides, obtained after COVID-19 vaccination. This receptor was taken from a human donor who received a COVID-19 vaccine.

The CDR3 DNA is TGTGCCAGCAGCCTACCTAGGACAGGGACCTCAGGTGGCAAGCAGTACTTC. Residues: CASSLPRTGTSGGKQYF. This chain joins TRBV7-2 and TRBJ2-7; 8 positions agree with TRBD1. V dropped 5 bases and J dropped 8; count of bases not matched to a gene: 20. The CDR3 extends over 17 amino acids. The germline CDR1 and CDR2 sequences are SGHTA and FQGNSA.